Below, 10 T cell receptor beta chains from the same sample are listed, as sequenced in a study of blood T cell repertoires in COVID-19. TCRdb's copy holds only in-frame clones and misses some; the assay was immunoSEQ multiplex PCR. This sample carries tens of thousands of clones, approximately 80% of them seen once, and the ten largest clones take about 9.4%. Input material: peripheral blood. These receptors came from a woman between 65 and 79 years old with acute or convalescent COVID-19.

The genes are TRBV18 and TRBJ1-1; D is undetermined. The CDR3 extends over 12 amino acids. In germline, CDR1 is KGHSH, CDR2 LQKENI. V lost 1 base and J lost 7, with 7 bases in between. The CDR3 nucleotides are TGTGCCAGCTCACCACGATCGGGTGAAGCTTTCTTT. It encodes CASSPRSGEAFF.

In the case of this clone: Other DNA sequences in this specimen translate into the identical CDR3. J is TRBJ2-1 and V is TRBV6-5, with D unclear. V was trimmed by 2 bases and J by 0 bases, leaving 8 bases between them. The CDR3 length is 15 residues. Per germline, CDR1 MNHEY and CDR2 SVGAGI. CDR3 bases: TGTGCCAGCAGTTACCTGGGCAGCTCCTACAATGAGCAGTTCTTC. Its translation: CASSYLGSSYNEQFF.

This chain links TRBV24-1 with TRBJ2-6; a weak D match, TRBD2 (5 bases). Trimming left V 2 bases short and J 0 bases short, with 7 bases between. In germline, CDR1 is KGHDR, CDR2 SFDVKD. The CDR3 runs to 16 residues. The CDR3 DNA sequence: TGTGCCACCAGTGATTCGGACTTCTCTGGGGCCAACGTCCTGACTTTC. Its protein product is CATSDSDFSGANVLTF.

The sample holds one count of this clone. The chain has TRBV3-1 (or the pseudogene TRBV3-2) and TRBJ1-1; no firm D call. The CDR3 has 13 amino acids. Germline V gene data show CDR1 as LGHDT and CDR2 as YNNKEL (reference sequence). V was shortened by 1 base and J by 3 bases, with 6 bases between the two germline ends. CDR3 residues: CASSQVGHTEAFF. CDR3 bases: TGTGCCAGCAGCCAAGTTGGGCACACTGAAGCTTTCTTT.

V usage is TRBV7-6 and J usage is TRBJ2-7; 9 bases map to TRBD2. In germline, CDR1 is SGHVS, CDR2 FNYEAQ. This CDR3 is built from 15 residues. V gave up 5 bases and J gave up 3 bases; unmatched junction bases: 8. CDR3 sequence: CASSPLAGVGYEQYF. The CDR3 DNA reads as TGTGCCAGCAGCCCTTTAGCGGGAGTGGGCTACGAGCAGTACTTC. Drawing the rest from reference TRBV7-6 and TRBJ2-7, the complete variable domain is GAGVSQSPRYKVTKRGQDVALRCDPISGHVSLYWYRQALGQGPEFLTYFNYEAQQDKSGLPNDRFSAERPEGSISTLTIQRTEQRDSAMYRCASSPLAGVGYEQYFGPGTRLTVT.

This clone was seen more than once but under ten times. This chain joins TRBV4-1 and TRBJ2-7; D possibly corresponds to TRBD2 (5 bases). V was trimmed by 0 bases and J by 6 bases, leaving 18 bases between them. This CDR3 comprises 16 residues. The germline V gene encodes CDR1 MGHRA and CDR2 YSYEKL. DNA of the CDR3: TGCGCCAGCAGCCAAGATAGACAAGGCGGGTCTTTCGAGCAGTACTTC. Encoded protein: CASSQDRQGGSFEQYF.

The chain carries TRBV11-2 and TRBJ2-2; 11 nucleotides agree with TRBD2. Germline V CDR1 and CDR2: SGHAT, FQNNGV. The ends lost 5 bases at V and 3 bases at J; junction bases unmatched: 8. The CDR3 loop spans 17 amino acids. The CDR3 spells CASSPASGRPHTGELFF. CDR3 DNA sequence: TGTGCCAGCAGCCCCGCTAGCGGGAGGCCCCACACCGGGGAGCTGTTTTTT.

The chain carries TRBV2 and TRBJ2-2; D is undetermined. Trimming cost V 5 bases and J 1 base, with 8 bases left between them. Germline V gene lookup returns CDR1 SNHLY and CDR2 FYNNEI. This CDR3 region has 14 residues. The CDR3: CASSQVRNTGELFF. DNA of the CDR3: TGTGCCAGCAGTCAAGTGAGGAACACCGGGGAGCTGTTTTTT.

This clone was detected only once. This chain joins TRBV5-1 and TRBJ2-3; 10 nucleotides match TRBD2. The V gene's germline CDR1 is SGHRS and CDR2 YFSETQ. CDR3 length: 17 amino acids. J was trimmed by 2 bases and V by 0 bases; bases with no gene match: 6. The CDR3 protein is CASSLGLAGDYTDTQYF. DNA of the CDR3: TGCGCCAGCAGCTTGGGTCTAGCGGGGGATTACACAGATACGCAGTATTTT.

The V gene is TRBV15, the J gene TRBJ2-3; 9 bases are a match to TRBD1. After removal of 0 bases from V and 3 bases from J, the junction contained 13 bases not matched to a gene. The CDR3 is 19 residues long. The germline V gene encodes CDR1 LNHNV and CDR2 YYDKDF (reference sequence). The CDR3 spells CATSRDDPGQGKRTDTQYF. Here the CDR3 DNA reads TGTGCCACCAGCAGAGATGACCCGGGACAGGGAAAAAGGACAGATACGCAGTATTTT.